The rows below give T cell receptor beta chains drawn from one sample of a study of cytotoxic CD8 clonotypes in ibrutinib-treated CLL. Repertoires were generated with immunoSEQ multiplex PCR, while TCRdb's copy carries only in-frame clones and drops some. The profile shows approximately 170,000 clones, over 75% of them singletons. Specimen: PBMCs, collected at disease progression, from a patient treated with ibrutinib. The receptors were gathered from a human donor with chronic lymphocytic leukemia. The CDR3 runs from the conserved cysteine through the conserved F or W. The D gene is left open where the match is weak. Size is stated for part of the rows, as once, few or many counts, or as a class when the clone is expanded.

NA,TRBV29-1,TRBJ2-2,NA,CSTQETGELFF,TGCAGCACCCAGGAGACCGGGGAGCTGTTTTTT
NA,TRBV27,TRBJ2-5,NA,CASSLRQDKETQYF,TGTGCCAGCAGTTTGAGACAGGATAAAGAGACCCAGTACTTC
NA,TRBV6-5,TRBJ1-1,NA,CASRIDHEAFF,TGTGCCAGCAGAATAGATCACGAAGCTTTCTTT
NA,TRBV27,TRBJ2-7,TRBD2,CASKNLAGPSYEQYF,TGTGCCAGCAAGAATCTAGCGGGACCCTCCTACGAGCAGTACTTC
NA,TRBV18,TRBJ2-2,TRBD2,CASSPRAGAETGELFF,TGTGCCAGCTCACCACGGGCGGGAGCGGAGACCGGGGAGCTGTTTTTT
NA,TRBV30,TRBJ2-1,NA,CAWSVASYNEQFF,TGTGCCTGGAGTGTGGCCAGCTACAATGAGCAGTTCTTC
NA,TRBV29-1,TRBJ1-2,NA,CSVGPDGYTF,TGCAGCGTTGGGCCCGATGGCTACACCTTC
NA,TRBV12-5,TRBJ2-5,TRBD1,CASGPGTEKETQYF,TGTGCTAGTGGGCCCGGGACAGAGAAAGAGACCCAGTACTTC
NA,TRBV10-3,TRBJ2-7,NA,CAISESLGTGYEQYF,TGTGCCATCAGTGAGTCGTTGGGGACGGGCTACGAGCAGTACTTC
NA,TRBV5-4,TRBJ2-2,NA,CASSLGSQGMAGELFF,TGTGCCAGCAGTCTTGGTTCCCAGGGAATGGCCGGGGAGCTGTTTTTT
NA,TRBV9,TRBJ2-1,TRBD1,CASSEGDRAHEQFF,TGTGCCAGCAGCGAGGGGGACAGAGCACATGAGCAGTTCTTC
NA,TRBV6-5,TRBJ1-1,NA,CASSATGGTEAFF,TGTGCCAGCAGTGCGACGGGGGGTACTGAAGCTTTCTTT
NA,TRBV9,TRBJ1-2,NA,CASRELQGDYGYTF,TGTGCCAGCAGGGAGCTACAGGGAGACTATGGCTACACCTTC
NA,TRBV14,TRBJ2-1,NA,CASSWGNEQFF,TGTGCCAGCAGCTGGGGGAATGAGCAGTTCTTC
NA,TRBV27,TRBJ2-7,TRBD1,CASSLGTGQYEQYF,TGTGCCAGCAGCCTCGGGACAGGGCAGTACGAGCAGTACTTC
NA,TRBV15,TRBJ2-1,NA,CATSRDLGEQFF,TGTGCCACCAGCAGAGATCTAGGGGAGCAGTTCTTC
NA,TRBV5-6,TRBJ2-7,NA,CASTPLRGAGYEQYF,TGTGCCAGCACCCCCCTCCGGGGGGCAGGGTACGAGCAGTACTTC
NA,TRBV15,TRBJ2-1,TRBD2,CATSGRTSGRNEQFF,TGTGCCACCAGCGGGAGAACTAGCGGTAGAAATGAGCAGTTCTTC
NA,TRBV4-1,TRBJ1-2,NA,CASSQDNLDYGYTF,TGCGCCAGCAGCCAAGATAACCTTGACTATGGCTACACCTTC
NA,TRBV19,TRBJ1-1,NA,CASSQDSYYTEAFF,TGTGCCAGTAGCCAGGACAGTTATTACACTGAAGCTTTCTTT
NA,TRBV2,TRBJ2-5,NA,CASSAYLRGSTPETQYF,TGTGCCAGCAGTGCATATCTGAGGGGGAGTACCCCTGAGACCCAGTACTTC
NA,TRBV28,TRBJ2-4,TRBD2,CASCSLGLAGVEAKNIQYF,TGTGCCAGCTGTAGTCTTGGACTAGCGGGAGTTGAGGCCAAAAACATTCAGTACTTC
NA,TRBV27,TRBJ2-1,TRBD1,CASSLDPTGGPYNEQFF,TGTGCCAGCAGTTTAGACCCGACAGGGGGGCCCTACAATGAGCAGTTCTTC
NA,TRBV19,TRBJ2-1,NA,CASSIVARVSYNEQFF,TGTGCCAGTAGTATAGTTGCCAGGGTCTCCTACAATGAGCAGTTCTTC
NA,TRBV19,TRBJ2-6,NA,CASTYKPGTENSGANVLTF,TGTGCCAGTACCTATAAGCCCGGGACGGAAAACTCTGGGGCCAACGTCCTGACTTTC
NA,TRBV6-5,TRBJ2-7,NA,CASSYYSLGSYEQYF,TGTGCCAGCAGTTATTACTCGCTTGGCTCCTACGAGCAGTACTTC
NA,TRBV18,TRBJ2-2,NA,CASSPPGTRTGELFF,TGTGCCAGCTCACCACCGGGGACGAGAACCGGGGAGCTGTTTTTT
NA,TRBV5-4,TRBJ1-1,TRBD1,CASRTGVNTEAFF,TGTGCCAGCCGCACAGGGGTGAACACTGAAGCTTTCTTT
once,TRBV9,TRBJ1-2,TRBD1,CASSVTQRQGAQYYGYTF,TGTGCCAGCAGCGTAACCCAACGACAGGGGGCTCAATACTATGGCTACACCTTC
NA,TRBV6-5,TRBJ2-1,TRBD2,CASSYSGGRAPNEQFF,TGTGCCAGCAGTTACTCGGGCGGGAGGGCCCCCAATGAGCAGTTCTTC
NA,TRBV7-9,TRBJ2-3,NA,CASSLLGDTQYF,TGTGCCAGCAGCCTCCTTGGAGATACGCAGTATTTT
NA,TRBV5-4,TRBJ1-4,NA,CASRNRAGDEKLFF,TGTGCCAGCAGAAACAGGGCCGGCGATGAAAAACTGTTTTTT
NA,TRBV7-2,TRBJ1-4,TRBD1,CASSLGGRGLHEKLFF,TGTGCCAGCAGCTTAGGAGGCAGGGGGCTACATGAAAAACTGTTTTTT
few,TRBV6-6,TRBJ2-1,NA,CASLAGRSYNEQFF,TGTGCCAGCTTGGCAGGCCGATCCTACAATGAGCAGTTCTTC
NA,TRBV9,TRBJ1-1,NA,CASSPRGGDTEAFF,TGTGCCAGCAGCCCGAGAGGGGGTGACACTGAAGCTTTCTTT
NA,TRBV13,TRBJ2-1,TRBD1,CASSPRTGNNEQFF,TGTGCCAGCAGCCCTCGGACAGGGAACAATGAGCAGTTCTTC
NA,TRBV6-1,TRBJ2-7,NA,CASLGQSSYEQYF,TGTGCCAGCCTTGGACAGAGCTCCTACGAGCAGTACTTC
NA,TRBV18,TRBJ2-7,TRBD1,CASSPFGTGGVSYEQYF,TGTGCCAGCTCGCCCTTCGGGACAGGGGGAGTTTCATACGAGCAGTACTTC
NA,TRBV9,TRBJ2-1,NA,CASSVARGNEQFF,TGTGCCAGCAGCGTAGCTCGCGGGAATGAGCAGTTCTTC
NA,TRBV28,TRBJ2-7,TRBD2,CASRPTGSSGRPLWEQYF,TGTGCCAGCAGGCCGACAGGTTCCAGCGGGAGGCCGTTGTGGGAGCAGTACTTC
NA,TRBV5-6,TRBJ1-1,NA,CASSLVQVDTEAFF,TGTGCCAGCAGCTTGGTTCAGGTTGACACTGAAGCTTTCTTT
NA,TRBV7-8,TRBJ2-7,NA,CASSLAGTKPYLEQYF,TGTGCCAGCAGCTTGGCGGGGACCAAACCCTACCTCGAGCAGTACTTC
NA,TRBV7-3,TRBJ2-2,NA,CASSFSGNTGELFF,TGTGCCAGCAGCTTTAGCGGAAACACCGGGGAGCTGTTTTTT
NA,TRBV19,TRBJ2-1,TRBD2,CASSIVPSGRMNEQFF,TGTGCCAGTAGTATAGTTCCTAGCGGGAGGATGAATGAGCAGTTCTTC
NA,TRBV11-1,TRBJ2-7,NA,CASSLVGGQYPLYEQYF,TGTGCCAGCAGCTTAGTTGGAGGACAGTACCCACTTTACGAGCAGTACTTC
once,TRBV5-6,TRBJ1-2,NA,CASSFGHGLSGYTF,TGTGCCAGCAGCTTCGGACACGGACTTTCAGGCTACACCTTC
NA,TRBV19,TRBJ2-3,TRBD1,CASSIGQVSTDTQYF,TGTGCCAGTAGCATTGGACAGGTGAGCACAGATACGCAGTATTTT
many,TRBV19,TRBJ1-3,NA,CASSITRQTYSGNTIYF,TGTGCCAGTAGTATTACGAGACAGACGTACTCTGGAAACACCATATATTTT
NA,TRBV18,TRBJ2-3,NA,CASSPNTDTQYF,TGTGCCAGCTCACCGAACACAGATACGCAGTATTTT
NA,TRBV7-9,TRBJ1-4,NA,CASRPTGFNEKLFF,TGTGCCAGCAGACCGACAGGTTTTAATGAAAAACTGTTTTTT
NA,TRBV6-1,TRBJ2-5,TRBD2,CASRKREGGETQYF,TGTGCCAGTCGAAAGCGGGAGGGGGGGGAGACCCAGTACTTC
NA,TRBV11-2,TRBJ1-5,TRBD1,CASSLGTGGFSNQPQHF,TGTGCCAGCAGCCTAGGGACAGGGGGCTTTAGCAATCAGCCCCAGCATTTT
NA,TRBV5-1,TRBJ2-5,TRBD2,CASSSTSGSGETQYF,TGCGCCAGCAGCTCGACTAGCGGGAGTGGAGAGACCCAGTACTTC